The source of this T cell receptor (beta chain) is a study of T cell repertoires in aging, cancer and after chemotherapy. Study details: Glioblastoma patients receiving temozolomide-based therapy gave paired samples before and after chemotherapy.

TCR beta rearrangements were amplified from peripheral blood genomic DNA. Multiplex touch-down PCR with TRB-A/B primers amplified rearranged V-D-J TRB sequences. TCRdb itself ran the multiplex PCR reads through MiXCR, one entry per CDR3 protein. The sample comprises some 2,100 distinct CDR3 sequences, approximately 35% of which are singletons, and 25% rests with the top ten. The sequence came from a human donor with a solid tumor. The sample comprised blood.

In nucleotides, the CDR3 is TGTGCCAGCAGCTTAGTCGGGCTGGCGGATCAGCCCCAGCATTTT. Amino acid sequence: CASSLVGLADQPQHF. The chain uses TRBV7-2 and TRBJ1-5; D remains ambiguous. Trimming took 1 base from V and 5 from J, leaving 12 bases between them. The germline gives CDR1 SGHTA, CDR2 FQGNSA. The CDR3 runs 15 residues.